This T cell receptor (beta chain) was captured by sequencing in a study of CD8+CD57+ T cells in acquired aplastic anemia. Overall study context: Quantities of DNA derived from sorted CD4+ and CD8+ cells averaged approximately 3.3 ug. General study findings and limits: Patients and controls had in common approximately 30 CD8+ CDR3 sequences.

This clonotype was seen only a few times. Its specificity is not known. With 5 bases removed from V and 5 bases from J, the gap between germline ends came to 6 bases. The germline V gene has CDR1 LNHDA and CDR2 SQIVND (reference sequence). The CDR3 is made up of 11 amino acids. An expansion of CD8+CD57+ cells by flow cytometry had been shown in patients chosen for sequencing. Patients had not yet gotten any therapy when their blood was taken for sampling. Genomic DNA acted as the template from which TCR beta VDJ combination and CDR3 sequence profiling were carried out. TCRdb reprocessed the reads with MiXCR, giving one entry per CDR3 protein. Here the sample spans a few hundred thousand distinct CDR3 sequences, approximately 80% being singletons.

The rearrangement joins TRBV19 to TRBJ2-5; tentative D call: TRBD2 (5 bases). The sample was sorted CD4+, CD8+, or CD8+CD57+ T cells (not recorded which) from PBMCs. The TCR comes from a human donor with aplastic anemia. CDR3 coding DNA: TGTGCCAGTAGTGAGGGTGAGACCCAGTACTTC. As protein: CASSEGETQYF.